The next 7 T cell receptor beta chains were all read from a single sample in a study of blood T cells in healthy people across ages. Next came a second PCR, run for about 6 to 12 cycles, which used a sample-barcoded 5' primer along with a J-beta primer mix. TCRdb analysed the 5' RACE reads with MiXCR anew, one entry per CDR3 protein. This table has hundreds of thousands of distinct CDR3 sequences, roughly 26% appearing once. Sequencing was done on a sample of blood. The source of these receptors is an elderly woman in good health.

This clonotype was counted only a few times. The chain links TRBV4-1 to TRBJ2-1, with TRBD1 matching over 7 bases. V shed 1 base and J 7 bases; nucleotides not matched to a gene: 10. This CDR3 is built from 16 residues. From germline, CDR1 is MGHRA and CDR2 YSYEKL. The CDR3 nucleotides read TGCGCCAGCAGCCAAGGCGGACAGGAGAGACAAAATGAGCAGTTCTTC. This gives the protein CASSQGGQERQNEQFF.

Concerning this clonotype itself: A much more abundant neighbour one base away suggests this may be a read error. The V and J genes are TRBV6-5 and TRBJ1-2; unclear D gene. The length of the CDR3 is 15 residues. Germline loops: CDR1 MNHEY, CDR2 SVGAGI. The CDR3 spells CAGSYGSGANYGYTF. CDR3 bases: TGTGCCGGCAGTTACGGGTCGGGAGCTAACTATGGCTACACCTTC.

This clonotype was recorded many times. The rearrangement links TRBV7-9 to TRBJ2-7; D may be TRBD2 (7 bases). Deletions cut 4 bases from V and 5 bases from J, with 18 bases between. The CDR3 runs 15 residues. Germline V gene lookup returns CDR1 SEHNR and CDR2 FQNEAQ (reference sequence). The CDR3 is CASSWGGGITDEQYF. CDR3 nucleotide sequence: TGTGCCAGCAGCTGGGGAGGGGGTATTACGGACGAGCAGTACTTC.

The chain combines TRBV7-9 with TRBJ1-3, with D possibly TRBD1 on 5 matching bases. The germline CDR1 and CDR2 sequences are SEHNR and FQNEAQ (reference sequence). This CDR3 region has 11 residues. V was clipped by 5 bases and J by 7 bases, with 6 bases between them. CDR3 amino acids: CASSRDNTIYF. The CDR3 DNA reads TGTGCCAGCAGCCGGGACAACACCATATATTTT.

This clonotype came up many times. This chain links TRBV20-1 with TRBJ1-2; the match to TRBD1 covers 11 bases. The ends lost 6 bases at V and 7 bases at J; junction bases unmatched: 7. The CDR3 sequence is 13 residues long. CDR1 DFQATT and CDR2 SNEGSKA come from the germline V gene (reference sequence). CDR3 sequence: CSAPGQGAVGYTF. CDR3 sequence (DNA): TGCAGTGCCCCTGGACAGGGGGCGGTTGGCTACACCTTC.

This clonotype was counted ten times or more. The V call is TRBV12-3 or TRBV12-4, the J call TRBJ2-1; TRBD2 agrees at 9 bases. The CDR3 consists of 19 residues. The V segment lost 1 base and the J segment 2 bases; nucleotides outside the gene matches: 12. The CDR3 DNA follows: TGTGCCAGCAGTTTAGGGATCAGTATAGCGGGGGACCCCTACAATGAGCAGTTCTTC. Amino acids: CASSLGISIAGDPYNEQFF.

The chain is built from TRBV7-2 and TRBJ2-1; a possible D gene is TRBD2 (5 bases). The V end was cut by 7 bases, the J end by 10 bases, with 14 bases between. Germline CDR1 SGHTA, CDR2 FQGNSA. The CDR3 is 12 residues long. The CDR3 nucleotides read TGTGCCAGCACCAGAGGGTGGGGAGAGCAGTTCTTC. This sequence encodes CASTRGWGEQFF. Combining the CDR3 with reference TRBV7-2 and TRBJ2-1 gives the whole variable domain GAGVSQSPSNKVTEKGKDVELRCDPISGHTALYWYRQSLGQGLEFLIYFQGNSAPDKSGLPSDRFSAERTGGSVSTLTIQRTQQEDSAVYLCASTRGWGEQFFGPGTRLTVL.